In this sample, the clone carrying this T cell receptor (beta chain) turned up many times. What it binds is not known. Preparation of the TCRbeta library involved a method that used unique molecular identifiers. TCRdb ran MiXCR on the PCR reads and lists one entry per CDR3 protein. Among roughly 300,000 distinct CDR3 sequences listed, 11% were seen once. This sample was taken from a study of T-cell reconstitution after alpha-beta-depleted transplantation in children. The V and J ends lost 4 bases and 7 bases respectively, with 8 bases between them. In germline, CDR1 is MGHDK, CDR2 SYGVNS. CDR3 size: 12 residues. Study outcomes and limitations: Several hundred expanded graft clones reportedly supplied alpha-beta T cells about two months after transplant. Elevated TCRbeta diversity at day 60 was traced, in some patients, to surviving recipient T cells and thymic progenitors. T-cell numbers and diversity one year post-transplant derived largely from freshly generated T cells.

The source is a male patient between 2 and 10 years old who had a stem cell transplant for chronic granulomatous disease, so the T cells may come from the graft donor. The material sequenced was peripheral blood, taken 180 days after TCRalphabeta/CD19-depleted stem cell transplant. The rearrangement links TRBV25-1 to TRBJ1-5; D is ambiguous. The CDR3 sequence is CASSVGSQPQHF. CDR3 nucleotides: TGTGCCAGCAGTGTGGGGTCCCAGCCCCAGCATTTT.